This TCR beta chain was observed in a study of response to subunit inactivated influenza vaccine. V was shortened by 4 bases and J by 6 bases, with 17 bases between the two germline ends. In germline, CDR1 is SGHRS, CDR2 YFSETQ. This CDR3 is 15 amino acids long. Study findings and constraints: The authors suggested that every seasonal influenza vaccination recruits few new T cells.

Details on this clonotype: Its cognate antigen is unknown.

TCRdb analysed the RT-PCR reads with MiXCR anew, one entry per CDR3 protein. The top ten hold roughly a tenth of the sample, which has 700,000 to 800,000 distinct CDR3 sequences, less than 20% seen once. The chain links TRBV5-1 to TRBJ2-1; D is perhaps TRBD2 (5 bases). The TCR originated in a man aged 50-60 years who received an inactivated influenza vaccine. Specimen: PBMCs from blood, collected less than 6 days after vaccination. CDR3 nucleotides: TGCGCCAGCAGCCCCCTTGACCTAGCTGCCAATGAGCAGTTCTTC. It specifies CASSPLDLAANEQFF.